The 17 T cell receptor beta chains reported below all come from one sample, sequenced in a study of cytomegalovirus exposure and HLA in healthy donors. 13 Jbeta primers and 60 Vbeta primers were used for the PCR. Sequencing used immunoSEQ multiplex PCR; TCRdb keeps in-frame clones, though not all of them. The sample lists around 92,000 clones, more than 75% occurring once. What was sequenced was PBMCs. The receptors derive from a human donor in good health.

The chain links TRBV6-1 to TRBJ1-2, with D perhaps matching TRBD1 (5 bases). The V end was cut by 2 bases, the J end by 2 bases, with 9 bases between. This CDR3 has 14 residues. Germline V gene sequence: CDR1 MNHNS, CDR2 SASEGT. The CDR3 protein is CASSETGLNYGYTF. In DNA form, the CDR3 reads TGTGCCAGCAGTGAAACGGGACTGAACTATGGCTACACCTTC.

This sequence joins TRBV2 and TRBJ1-3, with D perhaps matching TRBD1 (5 bases). Germline assignment: CDR1 SNHLY and CDR2 FYNNEI. The CDR3 consists of 11 residues. Trimming stripped 7 bases from V and 9 bases from J, with 10 bases between. Written as DNA, the CDR3 is TGTGCCAGCAAAGGGGTAGTCACCATATATTTT. Protein: CASKGVVTIYF.

This clone was detected only a few times. V is TRBV6-1 and J is TRBJ2-7; TRBD2 might be the D (5 bases). The germline V gene has CDR1 MNHNS and CDR2 SASEGT. Between the trimmed V and J ends, which lost 0 bases and 6 bases, there was a span of 12 bases. The CDR3 extends over 14 amino acids. In nucleotides, the CDR3 is TGTGCCAGCAGTGAAGCCGGACCACTAGGCGAGCAGTACTTC. Translation gives CASSEAGPLGEQYF.

This clone has a single count. This rearrangement joins TRBV6-4 to TRBJ2-1, with TRBD2 identical over 10 bases. CDR1 and CDR2 (germline): MRHNA, SNTAGT. Trimming took 4 bases from V and 4 from J; bases not matched to a gene: 7. This CDR3 has 16 residues. The CDR3 spells CASSGSPSGGYNEQFF. The CDR3 DNA reads TGTGCCAGCAGTGGGTCTCCTAGCGGGGGATACAATGAGCAGTTCTTC.

This chain connects TRBV15 to TRBJ1-3, with D perhaps matching TRBD1 (5 bases). The V end lost 0 bases, the J end lost 5 bases, and 17 bases lay between the germline ends. The CDR3 has 17 residues. Per the germline V gene, CDR1 is LNHNV and CDR2 is YYDKDF (reference sequence). In DNA form, the CDR3 reads TGTGCCACCAGCAGAGATCGTGGAAGGGGAAGTCGAAACACCATATATTTT. Protein sequence: CATSRDRGRGSRNTIYF.

The chain employs TRBV6-6 and TRBJ2-7, with D perhaps TRBD2 (6 bases). The CDR3 covers 15 residues. Germline CDR1 MNHNY, CDR2 SVGAGI (reference sequence). Trimming cost V 0 bases and J 1 base, with 10 bases left between them. CDR3 coding DNA: TGTGCCAGCAGTTACTCTGCGGGATCTTCCTACGAGCAGTACTTC. Protein: CASSYSAGSSYEQYF.

This clone was counted a few times. The V call is TRBV13, the J call TRBJ1-1; D remains unclear. The ends were cut back, 4 bases at V and 1 base at J, with 10 bases in the middle. The CDR3 length is 14 residues. CDR1 PRHDT and CDR2 FYEKMQ come from the germline V gene (reference sequence). CDR3 in DNA: TGTGCCAGCAGCTCCCAGGAACCGAACACTGAAGCTTTCTTT. It codes for CASSSQEPNTEAFF.

This chain links TRBV4-2 with TRBJ1-6; 7 positions agree with TRBD1. V trimming: 0 bases; J trimming: 7 bases; junction bases outside the gene matches: 15. The length of the CDR3 is 19 residues. Germline CDR1 and CDR2: LGHNA and YNFKEQ. CDR3 sequence reads: CASSQDLSAGGILNSPLHF. The CDR3 bases are TGTGCCAGCAGCCAAGATCTTAGCGCAGGGGGGATACTCAATTCACCCCTCCACTTT.

The J gene is TRBJ2-5, the V gene TRBV2, with 7 bases fitting TRBD2. The end of the DNA fits TRBJ2-7 better, so the J call may be wrong. CDR3 length equals 13 residues. Per the germline V gene, CDR1 is SNHLY and CDR2 is FYNNEI. The CDR3 sequence is CASQRPGRDEQYF. CDR3 in DNA: TGTGCCAGCCAACGACCAGGGAGGGACGAGCAGTACTTC.

This clone has more than one count but fewer than ten. This chain's CDR3 is CASSDPGTGSTEAFF. In DNA, the CDR3 is TGTGCCAGCAGTGACCCCGGGACAGGGTCGACTGAAGCTTTCTTT. This rearrangement joins TRBV25-1 to TRBJ1-1; TRBD1 aligns across 9 bases. Looked up from germline, CDR1 is MGHDK and CDR2 is SYGVNS. This CDR3 region has 15 residues. Trimming cost V 3 bases and J 5 bases; bases outside gene matches: 7.

This clone showed up just a few times. The J gene is TRBJ1-1, the V gene TRBV18; D unclear. The CDR3 is 15 amino acids. Trimming left V 3 bases short and J 1 base short, with 12 bases between. The germline V gene has CDR1 KGHSH and CDR2 LQKENI. In nucleotides, the CDR3 is TGTGCCAGCTCACCGTTCTTCGGGGAGAACACTGAAGCTTTCTTT. Translated, it gives CASSPFFGENTEAFF. The variable domain in full, with the rest retrieved from reference TRBV18 and TRBJ1-1, is NAGVMQNPRHLVRRRGQEARLRCSPMKGHSHVYWYRQLPEEGLKFMVYLQKENIIDESGMPKERFSAEFPKEGPSILRIQQVVRGDSAAYFCASSPFFGENTEAFFGQGTRLTVV.

This chain connects TRBV18 to TRBJ2-1; no clear D. The ends were cut back, 6 bases at V and 7 bases at J, with 19 bases in the middle. This CDR3 has 15 residues. Germline assignment: CDR1 KGHSH and CDR2 LQKENI. CDR3 nucleotides: TGTGCCAGCTCTCACGGTACAGTTCAGATGAATGAGCAGTTCTTC. It specifies CASSHGTVQMNEQFF.

V gene TRBV11-2 combines with J gene TRBJ2-3; 8 bases are shared with TRBD2. Looked up from germline, CDR1 is SGHAT and CDR2 is FQNNGV. The CDR3 runs to 16 residues. The J segment lost 1 base and the V segment lost 4 bases, leaving 7 bases of the junction unmatched. CDR3 coding DNA: TGTGCCAGCAGCTCCCGGGTAGCGGGACGCACAGATACGCAGTATTTT. Residues: CASSSRVAGRTDTQYF.

J is TRBJ1-1 and V is TRBV29-1, with 7 bases identical to TRBD1. Germline V gives CDR1 SQVTM, CDR2 ANQGSEA. CDR3 size: 13 residues. V gave up 5 bases and J gave up 0 bases; unmatched junction bases: 3. Here the CDR3 DNA reads TGCAGCGTTACAGGGGACATGAACACTGAAGCTTTCTTT. Residues: CSVTGDMNTEAFF.

The chain recombines TRBV7-6 with TRBJ1-4; D might be TRBD1 (6 bases). This CDR3 comprises 15 residues. The germline CDR1 and CDR2 sequences are SGHVS and FNYEAQ. V lost 4 bases to trimming and J lost 2 bases, with 11 bases between them. CDR3: CASSSTGLTNEKLFF. In DNA form, the CDR3 reads TGTGCCAGCAGCTCCACAGGGCTGACTAATGAAAAACTGTTTTTT.

The chain joins TRBV5-4 to TRBJ2-7, with 8 bases lining up with TRBD2. This CDR3 spans 13 amino acids. The ends lost 4 bases at V and 2 bases at J; junction bases unmatched: 2. Germline V gene sequence: CDR1 SGHNT, CDR2 YYREEE (reference sequence). The CDR3 spells CASSQGLAYEQYF. In DNA, the CDR3 is TGTGCCAGCAGCCAGGGACTAGCCTACGAGCAGTACTTC.

The V and J genes are TRBV7-2 and TRBJ2-3; D unresolved. Per germline, CDR1 SGHTA and CDR2 FQGNSA. CDR3 size: 11 residues. Trimming cost V 5 bases and J 5 bases, with 5 bases left between them. CDR3 sequence reads: CASSREDTQYF. The DNA for the CDR3 is TGTGCCAGCAGCCGCGAAGATACGCAGTATTTT.